The clone carrying this T cell receptor beta chain has more than one count but fewer than ten. Its specificity is unknown. The authors ran a second PCR of about 6 to 12 cycles using a sample-barcoded 5' primer and a J-beta primer mix. Carrying 12 random nucleotides, a template-switch adaptor labeled each individual cDNA molecule. TCRdb ran MiXCR on the 5' RACE reads and lists one entry per CDR3 protein. Of hundreds of thousands of distinct CDR3 sequences in the sample, approximately 53% are singletons; the top ten hold about 38%. This CDR3 has 18 amino acids. The J segment lost 0 bases and the V segment lost 3 bases, leaving 7 bases of the junction unmatched. CDR1 and CDR2 (germline): WSHSY, SAAADI. The data originate from a study of blood T cells in healthy people across ages. Points from the study as a whole: Diversity of TCR beta per million T cells declined in a roughly linear way with age. The long-lived group displayed more naive CD4+ cells, plus higher diversity, than the aged donors did.

The study isolated at least 6.5 million PBMCs from each sample. The V gene is TRBV10-2, the J gene TRBJ2-6, with 8 bases that match TRBD2. Sequenced: blood. The receptor was derived from a man older than 75 in good health. The CDR3 region has the DNA TGCGCCAGCAGTGACGCCGGGAGGGCAGGCTCTGGGGCCAACGTCCTGACTTTC. This gives the protein CASSDAGRAGSGANVLTF.